Each of the 32 T cell receptor beta chains below was sequenced from the same sample in a study of control samples from healthy donors and cancer patients. Measured with immunoSEQ multiplex PCR; TCRdb has only the in-frame clones, and not every one. The sample carries 100,000 to 150,000 clones, under 90% recorded once. The sample consisted of PBMCs. All receptors come from a man aged 45-60 years with head and neck cancer.

This chain joins TRBV28 and TRBJ2-7; TRBD2 aligns across 9 bases. Germline CDR1 is MDHEN and CDR2 is SYDVKM. Trimming removed 5 bases from V and 3 bases from J; junction bases left unmatched: 5. This CDR3 region has 14 residues. The CDR3 here is CASSPLAGYYEQYF. The CDR3 nucleotides are TGTGCCAGCAGTCCCCTAGCGGGATACTACGAGCAGTACTTC. The whole variable domain, filled in from reference TRBV28 and TRBJ2-7, reads DVKVTQSSRYLVKRTGEKVFLECVQDMDHENMFWYRQDPGLGLRLIYFSYDVKMKEKGDIPEGYSVSREKKERFSLILESASTNQTSMYLCASSPLAGYYEQYFGPGTRLTVT.

V gene TRBV5-8 combines with J gene TRBJ2-6, with 8 positions matching TRBD1. The CDR3 has 17 amino acids. Trimming removed 0 bases from V and 4 bases from J; junction bases left unmatched: 6. CDR1 is SGHTS, CDR2 YDEGEE, per germline. CDR3 coding DNA: TGTGCCAGCAGCTTGGACAGGGGGGCACCAGGGGCCAACGTCCTGACTTTC. Protein: CASSLDRGAPGANVLTF.

The chain recombines TRBV28 with TRBJ1-4; D is possibly TRBD1 (5 bases). Trimming left V 2 bases short and J 3 bases short, with 10 bases between. CDR1 is MDHEN, CDR2 SYDVKM, per germline. The CDR3 totals 15 residues. The CDR3: CASSLGGSANEKLFF. DNA for the CDR3: TGTGCCAGCAGTTTAGGGGGGTCGGCTAATGAAAAACTGTTTTTT.

The chain combines TRBV3-1 (or the pseudogene TRBV3-2) with TRBJ2-7; D is uncertain. The CDR3 totals 14 residues. V lost 1 base, J lost 3 bases, and 10 bases lay in between. Germline CDR1 is LGHDT and CDR2 is YNNKEL (reference sequence). This CDR3 is CASSQGAVFYEQYF. In nucleotides, the CDR3 is TGTGCCAGCAGCCAAGGAGCCGTTTTCTACGAGCAGTACTTC.

The V gene is TRBV2, the J gene TRBJ1-1, with D unclear. V shed 7 bases and J shed 9 bases, with 12 bases lying between them. The length of the CDR3 is 11 residues. Germline V gives CDR1 SNHLY, CDR2 FYNNEI. CDR3 in amino acids: CASTLSYQAFF. The CDR3 DNA sequence: TGTGCCAGCACCCTATCGTACCAAGCTTTCTTT.

CDR3 amino acids: CASSVGPTYEQYF. The CDR3 DNA reads TGTGCCAGCAGCGTTGGGCCAACCTACGAGCAGTACTTC. J is TRBJ2-7 and V is TRBV9; D gene unclear. Germline V CDR1 and CDR2: SGDLS, YYNGEE. Trimming took off 2 bases at V and 2 bases at J, with 8 bases between the two ends. This CDR3 comprises 13 residues.

The V gene is TRBV10-3, the J gene TRBJ1-5, with 9 bases that match TRBD1. The CDR3 is 13 amino acids. Germline-derived CDR1 and CDR2 are ENHRY and SYGVKD. Trimming at V came to 8 bases and at J to 6 bases, leaving 5 bases not matched to a gene. In nucleotides, the CDR3 is TGTGCCATCGGACAGGGGCTTACTCAGCCCCAGCATTTT. Translated: CAIGQGLTQPQHF.

V and J are TRBV9 and TRBJ2-3; TRBD1 matches 8 bases. The CDR3 is 17 residues long. With 0 bases clipped from V and 1 base from J, the junction kept 7 bases outside the gene matches. Germline V lookup: CDR1 SGDLS, CDR2 YYNGEE. In DNA, the CDR3 is TGTGCCAGCAGCGTAGGTGTGACAGGGGTAGGCACAGATACGCAGTATTTT. This gives the protein CASSVGVTGVGTDTQYF.

The CDR3 spells CAISLDRGDEQYF. CDR3 nucleotide sequence: TGTGCCATCAGTTTGGACAGGGGGGACGAGCAGTACTTC. V and J are TRBV10-3 and TRBJ2-7; 10 nucleotides line up with TRBD1. Trimming cost V 5 bases and J 5 bases; bases outside gene matches: 3. This CDR3 region has 13 residues. Germline CDR1 reads ENHRY; CDR2 reads SYGVKD.

V and J are TRBV27 and TRBJ2-3; D possibly uses TRBD1 or TRBD2 (5 bases each). From germline, CDR1 is MNHEY and CDR2 SMNVEV (reference sequence). The V and J ends lost 0 bases and 2 bases respectively, with 12 bases between them. The length of the CDR3 is 16 residues. CDR3 sequence: CASSLSQPGPTDTQYF. The CDR3 coding sequence is TGTGCCAGCAGTTTATCGCAGCCGGGACCCACAGATACGCAGTATTTT.

This rearrangement joins TRBV4-1 to TRBJ1-5, with D perhaps TRBD1 (5 bases). The length of the CDR3 is 14 residues. The germline V gene encodes CDR1 MGHRA and CDR2 YSYEKL. The V end was cut by 3 bases, the J end by 4 bases, with 10 bases between. CDR3 amino acids: CASSQGVQNQPQHF. The CDR3 DNA reads TGCGCCAGCAGCCAGGGGGTCCAGAATCAGCCCCAGCATTTT.

The chain couples TRBV27 to TRBJ1-5; perhaps TRBD1 as D (5 bases). Germline-derived CDR1 and CDR2 are MNHEY and SMNVEV (reference sequence). Trimming shortened V by 3 bases and J by 5 bases, and 8 bases separated the two germline ends. The CDR3 consists of 13 residues. The CDR3 region has the DNA TGTGCCAGCAGTTTTTTAGGGGATCAGCCCCAGCATTTT. Translated: CASSFLGDQPQHF.

The chain employs TRBV6-4 and TRBJ2-5, with a weak D call TRBD2 (6 bases). The V gene lost 6 bases and the J gene lost 5 bases, with 16 bases spanning the gap. The CDR3 is 14 residues long. Germline CDR1 MRHNA, CDR2 SNTAGT. CDR3 DNA sequence: TGTGCCAGCAGCTCGGGACTTCTGGGGGAGACCCAGTACTTC. Encoded protein: CASSSGLLGETQYF.

The V gene is TRBV7-2, the J gene TRBJ1-4; TRBD1 matches 8 bases. Germline CDR1 and CDR2: SGHTA and FQGNSA. This CDR3 is 14 amino acids long. After removal of 5 bases from V and 7 bases from J, the junction contained 6 bases not matched to a gene. CDR3 DNA: TGTGCCAGCAGCCGGACAGGGATTCGTGAAAAACTGTTTTTT. Translating it yields CASSRTGIREKLFF.

The chain carries TRBV3-1 (or the pseudogene TRBV3-2) and TRBJ2-1; D may be TRBD1 (8 bases). The CDR3 runs to 16 residues. Germline-derived CDR1 and CDR2 are LGHDT and YNNKEL (reference sequence). The ends were cut back, 4 bases at V and 1 base at J, with 14 bases in the middle. This CDR3 is CASSRSQGGSYNEQFF. The CDR3 DNA follows: TGTGCCAGCAGCCGGTCACAGGGGGGGTCCTACAATGAGCAGTTCTTC.

The gene calls are TRBV10-2 and TRBJ1-5; D is perhaps TRBD1 (6 bases). CDR3 length: 15 amino acids. The V gene lost 3 bases and the J gene lost 2 bases, with 11 bases spanning the gap. Germline V gene lookup returns CDR1 WSHSY and CDR2 SAAADI. The CDR3 DNA follows: TGCGCCAGCAGTGATAACAGGGAGGGCAATCAGCCCCAGCATTTT. This encodes CASSDNREGNQPQHF.

The rearrangement joins TRBV6-5 to TRBJ2-1; D unresolved. The germline V and J ends were trimmed by 6 bases and 6 bases, with 15 bases remaining between them. The CDR3 covers 14 residues. Germline V gene lookup returns CDR1 MNHEY and CDR2 SVGAGI. CDR3 sequence (DNA): TGTGCCAGCAGCCTCGATGACGCGATCAATGAGCAGTTCTTC. Its protein product is CASSLDDAINEQFF.

The V gene is TRBV6-1, the J gene TRBJ1-2; D is perhaps TRBD1 (6 bases). V dropped 0 bases and J dropped 8 bases, with 10 bases sitting between them. The CDR3 is 13 residues long. The germline V gene encodes CDR1 MNHNS and CDR2 SASEGT. This chain's CDR3 is CASSEAHRDGYTF. The DNA for the CDR3 is TGTGCCAGCAGTGAAGCGCACAGGGACGGCTACACCTTC.

CDR3 region: CASSPDRTIQETQYF. The CDR3 DNA sequence: TGTGCCAGCAGCCCCGACAGGACAATCCAAGAGACCCAGTACTTC. The V gene is TRBV28, the J gene TRBJ2-5; perhaps TRBD1 as D (6 bases). The V gene lost 6 bases and the J gene lost 1 base, with 15 bases spanning the gap. CDR1 is MDHEN and CDR2 is SYDVKM in the germline V gene. The CDR3 covers 15 residues.

The chain has TRBV15 and TRBJ2-1; D is uncertain. V was cut by 0 bases and J by 7 bases, with 13 bases left in between. The CDR3 has 15 amino acids. The germline CDR1 and CDR2 sequences are LNHNV and YYDKDF (reference sequence). The CDR3, as DNA: TGTGCCACCAGCAGAGATCTCGAGAAAGGTAATGAGCAGTTCTTC. Its translation is CATSRDLEKGNEQFF. The full variable domain, its missing parts supplied by reference TRBV15 and TRBJ2-1, is DAMVIQNPRYQVTQFGKPVTLSCSQTLNHNVMYWYQQKSSQAPKLLFHYYDKDFNNEADTPDNFQSRRPNTSFCFLDIRSPGLGDTAMYLCATSRDLEKGNEQFFGPGTRLTVL.

The chain employs TRBV28 and TRBJ2-5; D is undetermined. The germline V gene encodes CDR1 MDHEN and CDR2 SYDVKM. The V gene lost 8 bases and the J gene lost 3 bases, with 13 bases spanning the gap. This CDR3 is 13 amino acids long. CDR3 sequence: CASALFAEETQYF. Written as DNA, the CDR3 is TGTGCCAGCGCCCTTTTCGCAGAAGAGACCCAGTACTTC. The entire variable domain, with the rest obtained from reference TRBV28 and TRBJ2-5, is as follows: DVKVTQSSRYLVKRTGEKVFLECVQDMDHENMFWYRQDPGLGLRLIYFSYDVKMKEKGDIPEGYSVSREKKERFSLILESASTNQTSMYLCASALFAEETQYFGPGTRLLVL.

The genes are TRBV12-5 and TRBJ2-1; 8 bases fit TRBD1. V lost 7 bases to trimming and J lost 6 bases; unmatched junction nucleotides: 11. Germline V gene sequence: CDR1 LGHNT, CDR2 FRNRAP. There are 15 residues in the CDR3. The CDR3, as DNA: TGTGCTAGTGCCTTTGGACAGGGTGCCCGCAATGAGCAGTTCTTC. It is translated as CASAFGQGARNEQFF.

J is TRBJ2-5 and V is TRBV7-2; D call uncertain. There are 13 residues in the CDR3. V was pared by 1 base and J by 5 bases, with 8 bases between. Germline V gives CDR1 SGHTA, CDR2 FQGNSA. The CDR3 DNA reads as TGTGCCAGCAGCTTAGAAGGCCGGGAGACCCAGTACTTC. It is translated as CASSLEGRETQYF.

This rearrangement joins TRBV6-5 to TRBJ1-1, with a tentative D call TRBD1 (6 bases). V dropped 6 bases and J dropped 5 bases, with 19 bases sitting between them. Per the germline V gene, CDR1 is MNHEY and CDR2 is SVGAGI. The CDR3 extends over 15 amino acids. CDR3 in DNA: TGTGCCAGCAGCCTACTGAGGACTCAGGGGACTGAAGCTTTCTTT. It specifies CASSLLRTQGTEAFF.

The chain links TRBV18 to TRBJ2-2; D is perhaps TRBD1 (6 bases). This CDR3 comprises 15 residues. The germline V gene has CDR1 KGHSH and CDR2 LQKENI. V lost 0 bases to trimming and J lost 4 bases, with 9 bases between them. The CDR3 region is CASSPPDRATGELFF. The CDR3 DNA sequence: TGTGCCAGCTCACCACCGGACAGAGCCACCGGGGAGCTGTTTTTT.

The chain joins TRBV3-1 (or the pseudogene TRBV3-2) to TRBJ1-1; D remains ambiguous. V gave up 3 bases and J gave up 4 bases, with 12 bases separating them. CDR1 is LGHDT, CDR2 YNNKEL, per germline (reference sequence). The CDR3 has 14 residues. The CDR3 DNA is TGTGCCAGCAGCCATGCAGAGGGTGTCACTGAAGCTTTCTTT. Its protein is CASSHAEGVTEAFF.

The chain links TRBV3-1 (or the pseudogene TRBV3-2) to TRBJ2-2; 9 bases match TRBD2. Germline CDR1 and CDR2: LGHDT and YNNKEL (reference sequence). The ends lost 6 bases at V and 2 bases at J; junction bases unmatched: 4. This CDR3 comprises 15 residues. CDR3 loop: CASRLSGSNTGELFF. In DNA form, the CDR3 reads TGTGCCAGCAGACTTAGCGGGAGCAACACCGGGGAGCTGTTTTTT.

This clone appeared a single time. The rearrangement links TRBV7-9 to TRBJ2-1; TRBD1 agrees at 11 bases. The CDR3 runs 17 residues. Germline assignment: CDR1 SEHNR and CDR2 FQNEAQ (reference sequence). V lost 11 bases, J lost 2 bases, and 14 bases stayed unmatched. The CDR3 sequence is CAALGQGAGPTYNEQFF. For the CDR3, the DNA is TGTGCCGCGCTTGGACAGGGGGCGGGGCCCACCTACAATGAGCAGTTCTTC.

The chain has TRBV3-1 (or the pseudogene TRBV3-2) and TRBJ2-2; the D is unclear. The CDR3 loop spans 14 amino acids. Trimming shortened V by 0 bases and J by 8 bases, and 10 bases separated the two germline ends. CDR1 LGHDT and CDR2 YNNKEL come from the germline V gene (reference sequence). The CDR3 loop is CASSQEGFWGELFF. CDR3 nucleotides: TGTGCCAGCAGCCAAGAGGGGTTTTGGGGGGAGCTGTTTTTT.

This chain links TRBV19 with TRBJ2-3, with no clear D. The length of the CDR3 is 15 residues. Germline-derived CDR1 and CDR2 are LNHDA and SQIVND (reference sequence). V lost 3 bases and J lost 2, with 12 bases in between. CDR3 nucleotides: TGTGCCAGTAGTATGGGGATACTCCACACAGATACGCAGTATTTT. The encoded protein is CASSMGILHTDTQYF. Looking up the rest from reference TRBV19 and TRBJ2-3 gives the full variable domain: DGGITQSPKYLFRKEGQNVTLSCEQNLNHDAMYWYRQDPGQGLRLIYYSQIVNDFQKGDIAEGYSVSREKKESFPLTVTSAQKNPTAFYLCASSMGILHTDTQYFGPGTRLTVL.

The rearrangement uses TRBV23-1 and TRBJ2-7; D may be TRBD1 or TRBD2 (6 bases each). TRBV23-1 is noted as an ORF with a role that remains uncertain. This CDR3 region has 13 residues. The germline V and J ends were trimmed by 4 bases and 4 bases, with 11 bases remaining between them. The CDR3, as DNA: TGCGCCAGCAGTCTCCGGGGGCTATACGAGCAGTACTTC. Amino acids: CASSLRGLYEQYF.

CDR3 in DNA: TGTGCCAGCAATCCCGGACTAGCGGGGTTCTACGAGCAGTACTTC. It specifies CASNPGLAGFYEQYF. V and J are TRBV6-5 and TRBJ2-7; 12 bases are a match to TRBD2. Losses at the gene ends were 7 bases for V and 3 bases for J; bases not matched to a gene: 7. This CDR3 contains 15 residues. The germline V gene encodes CDR1 MNHEY and CDR2 SVGAGI.